These 8 T cell receptor beta chains came from one sample sequenced in a study of T cell changes during pregnancy in multiple sclerosis. Using immunoSEQ multiplex PCR, the repertoire was profiled, and TCRdb retains in-frame clones only, with some absent. The data hold roughly 97,000 clones, with 90% observed a single time. Specimen: peripheral blood, collected in the second trimester of pregnancy. All receptors come from a female donor in good health, enrolled as a control in a pregnancy study.

V usage is TRBV6-5 and J usage is TRBJ2-1; a possible D gene is TRBD1 (6 bases). The ends were cut back, 6 bases at V and 7 bases at J, with 10 bases in the middle. Germline V lookup: CDR1 MNHEY, CDR2 SVGAGI. The CDR3 is 12 residues long. CDR3 in DNA: TGTGCCAGCAGCCGGGACATGAATGAGCAGTTCTTC. It specifies CASSRDMNEQFF.

The chain employs TRBV7-6 and TRBJ1-2, with D possibly being TRBD1 (6 bases). The CDR3 sequence is 15 residues long. Per germline, CDR1 SGHVS and CDR2 FNYEAQ. V was shortened by 5 bases and J by 0 bases, with 13 bases between the two germline ends. CDR3 DNA sequence: TGTGCCAGCAGCCCGTCAGGGGTATCTAACTATGGCTACACCTTC. Translating it yields CASSPSGVSNYGYTF.

This chain joins TRBV25-1 and TRBJ2-7, with D perhaps TRBD1 (5 bases). V was shortened by 3 bases and J by 4 bases, with 22 bases between the two germline ends. The CDR3 length is 17 residues. Germline loops: CDR1 MGHDK, CDR2 SYGVNS. The CDR3 DNA is TGTGCCAGCAGTGAGTTATCACAGGCCTCCCGCCAGTACGAGCAGTACTTC. Translated: CASSELSQASRQYEQYF.

J is TRBJ2-1 and V is TRBV7-8, with TRBD2 identical over 15 bases. Germline V gene sequence: CDR1 SGHVS, CDR2 FQNEAQ. V was clipped by 2 bases and J by 10 bases; unmatched bases: 12. The CDR3 is 18 residues long. The chain's CDR3 is CASSLLGRGTSGRREQFF. For the CDR3, the DNA is TGTGCCAGCAGCTTACTGGGCCGCGGGACTAGCGGGAGGCGCGAGCAGTTCTTC.

The V gene is TRBV2, the J gene TRBJ2-7; 10 bases are a match to TRBD1. There are 15 residues in the CDR3. Germline V lookup: CDR1 SNHLY, CDR2 FYNNEI. V lost 4 bases and J lost 6; bases outside the gene matches: 9. DNA for the CDR3: TGTGCCAGCAGTGTCGGACAGGGGGTTCTCTGCGAGCAGTACTTC. Translated, it gives CASSVGQGVLCEQYF.

The J gene is TRBJ2-1, the V gene TRBV9, with D perhaps matching TRBD2 (6 bases). Trimming pared 0 bases from V and 4 bases from J, leaving 17 bases between. CDR1 is SGDLS, CDR2 YYNGEE, per germline. The CDR3 is 17 amino acids. CDR3 sequence reads: CASSVVSGGPGYNEQFF. The CDR3 DNA is TGTGCCAGCAGCGTAGTTAGCGGAGGGCCGGGATACAATGAGCAGTTCTTC.

The V gene is TRBV28, the J gene TRBJ1-6; D remains ambiguous. V gave up 3 bases and J gave up 10 bases, with 10 bases separating them. The CDR3 totals 13 residues. Looked up from germline, CDR1 is MDHEN and CDR2 is SYDVKM. CDR3 DNA sequence: TGTGCCAGCAGTTTTCCCCCGGGGTCACCCCTCCACTTT. Protein: CASSFPPGSPLHF.

This clone appeared once. The CDR3 nucleotides read TGTGCCAGCAGCCAACCCCTCGCCGGGGAGCAGTACTTC. It is translated as CASSQPLAGEQYF. V is TRBV16 and J is TRBJ2-7; D is unresolved. Germline V gene sequence: CDR1 KGHSY, CDR2 FQNENV. Trimming pared 2 bases from V and 7 bases from J, leaving 12 bases between. The CDR3 consists of 13 residues.